One and the same sample provided the 23 T cell receptor beta chains below, sequenced in a study of blood T cell repertoires in COVID-19. The protocol was immunoSEQ multiplex PCR, while the TCRdb copy is restricted to in-frame clones and leaves out a portion. The sample has 250,000 to 350,000 clones; approximately 91% are singletons. The sequenced sample was peripheral blood. The receptors shown here come from a man aged 18 to 30 with active or convalescent COVID-19.

The J gene is TRBJ2-5, the V gene TRBV7-2; D not certain. Germline-derived CDR1 and CDR2 are SGHTA and FQGNSA. Trimming stripped 3 bases from V and 1 base from J, with 6 bases between. The CDR3 has 13 amino acids. CDR3 sequence reads: CASSFGVQETQYF. The DNA of the CDR3 is TGTGCCAGCAGCTTCGGAGTCCAAGAGACCCAGTACTTC. The variable domain in full, completed from reference TRBV7-2 and TRBJ2-5, reads GAGVSQSPSNKVTEKGKDVELRCDPISGHTALYWYRQSLGQGLEFLIYFQGNSAPDKSGLPSDRFSAERTGGSVSTLTIQRTQQEDSAVYLCASSFGVQETQYFGPGTRLLVL.

The chain uses TRBV7-2 and TRBJ1-5; a possible D gene is TRBD1 (6 bases). Trimming took 6 bases from V and 5 from J, leaving 11 bases between them. Germline CDR1 is SGHTA and CDR2 is FQGNSA. This CDR3 region has 13 residues. The CDR3 bases are TGTGCCAGCAGTCAACAGGGACATCAGCCCCAGCATTTT. Its translation is CASSQQGHQPQHF.

The rearrangement joins TRBV12-3 or TRBV12-4 to TRBJ2-7; D is possibly TRBD1 (5 bases). Trimming removed 6 bases at V and 5 bases at J, with 11 bases between. The CDR3 spans 12 residues. CDR3 in DNA: TGTGCCAGCAGGTCCCAGGGAAACGAGCAGTACTTC. This codes for CASRSQGNEQYF.

The CDR3 DNA reads as TGCGCCAGCAGCCAGGTAACAGGAGGCACAGATACGCAGTATTTT. It codes for CASSQVTGGTDTQYF. V is TRBV4-1 and J is TRBJ2-3; D may be TRBD1 (5 bases). This CDR3 has 15 amino acids. The V gene lost 3 bases and the J gene lost 1 base, with 11 bases spanning the gap. Germline V gives CDR1 MGHRA, CDR2 YSYEKL.

CDR3 sequence reads: CASSIYPTGADSNQPQHF. In nucleotides, the CDR3 is TGTGCCAGTAGTATTTATCCGACAGGGGCGGATAGCAATCAGCCCCAGCATTTT. The chain combines TRBV19 with TRBJ1-5; 8 nucleotides align to TRBD1. Germline CDR1 is LNHDA and CDR2 is SQIVND (reference sequence). The CDR3 runs 18 residues. The V segment lost 3 bases and the J segment 0 bases; nucleotides outside the gene matches: 10.

The chain links TRBV10-3 to TRBJ2-3; TRBD2 aligns across 10 bases. Unmatched junction bases numbered 15, after V lost 9 bases and J lost 6 bases. This CDR3 has 16 amino acids. Germline V gene data show CDR1 as ENHRY and CDR2 as SYGVKD. The CDR3 spells CAISRVERGGRDTQYF. CDR3 bases: TGTGCCATAAGCCGAGTGGAGCGGGGGGGCAGGGATACGCAGTATTTT.

This sequence joins TRBV4-3 and TRBJ2-5; 11 positions match TRBD2. This CDR3 contains 16 residues. The J segment lost 4 bases and the V segment lost 0 bases, leaving 4 bases of the junction unmatched. CDR1 is LGHNA and CDR2 is YSLEER in the germline V gene. CDR3 nucleotide sequence: TGCGCCAGCAGCCAAGACGGTCTAGCGGGGGGAGAGACCCAGTACTTC. Translating gives CASSQDGLAGGETQYF.

The chain is built from TRBV7-2 and TRBJ1-4; D uncertain. Trimming left V 5 bases short and J 8 bases short, with 18 bases between. Germline CDR1 SGHTA, CDR2 FQGNSA. The CDR3 totals 15 residues. The CDR3 protein is CASSQGLDWREKLFF. The CDR3 nucleotides read TGTGCCAGCAGCCAAGGCCTGGACTGGAGGGAAAAACTGTTTTTT.

With regard to this clone: An end of the junction does not agree with germline; a read error may underlie this. The chain uses TRBV30 and TRBJ2-3; no reliable D call. The germline V gene encodes CDR1 GTSNPN and CDR2 SVGIG (reference sequence). This CDR3 has 14 amino acids. The CDR3: CAWSLEPCTDTRYF. Written as DNA, the CDR3 is TGTGCCTGGAGTTTAGAGCCTTGCACAGATACGCGGTATTTT.

The chain uses TRBV9 and TRBJ2-3; 10 positions agree with TRBD2. The CDR3 sequence is 16 residues long. V trimming: 0 bases; J trimming: 4 bases; junction bases outside the gene matches: 5. The germline V gene encodes CDR1 SGDLS and CDR2 YYNGEE. The CDR3 DNA follows: TGTGCCAGCAGCGTAGCTCGGACTAGCGGTGCAGATACGCAGTATTTT. Its translation: CASSVARTSGADTQYF.

The chain recombines TRBV7-3 with TRBJ2-1, with D perhaps matching TRBD2 (5 bases). V shed 5 bases and J shed 6 bases, with 17 bases lying between them. CDR1 SGHTA and CDR2 FQGTGA come from the germline V gene. This CDR3 spans 15 amino acids. CDR3 sequence reads: CASSPWRAHSNEQFF. CDR3 DNA: TGTGCCAGCAGCCCCTGGCGGGCCCATAGCAATGAGCAGTTCTTC. The full variable domain, in which reference TRBV7-3 and TRBJ2-1 provide the parts outside the CDR3, is GAGVSQTPSNKVTEKGKYVELRCDPISGHTALYWYRQSLGQGPEFLIYFQGTGAADDSGLPNDRFFAVRPEGSVSTLKIQRTERGDSAVYLCASSPWRAHSNEQFFGPGTRLTVL.

The chain recombines TRBV10-3 with TRBJ2-5, with D hard to call. The CDR3 is made up of 14 amino acids. Germline assignment: CDR1 ENHRY and CDR2 SYGVKD. V was shortened by 0 bases and J by 5 bases, with 10 bases between the two germline ends. In DNA form, the CDR3 reads TGTGCCATCAGTGAGTCGCAGTCGTCGGAGACCCAGTACTTC. Its protein product is CAISESQSSETQYF.

This clone was found once. V is TRBV9 and J is TRBJ1-2; D perhaps matches TRBD1 (6 bases). Trimming stripped 0 bases from V and 2 bases from J, with 11 bases between. Germline values: CDR1 SGDLS, CDR2 YYNGEE. This CDR3 has 15 residues. CDR3 DNA: TGTGCCAGCAGCGTAGAGGCAGGGGCAAACTATGGCTACACCTTC. This codes for CASSVEAGANYGYTF.

The V and J genes are TRBV19 and TRBJ1-1, with D maybe TRBD1 (5 bases). CDR3 size: 15 residues. From germline, CDR1 is LNHDA and CDR2 SQIVND (reference sequence). The V end was cut by 3 bases, the J end by 1 base, with 12 bases between. The DNA of the CDR3 is TGTGCCAGTAGTATGTCCCCTACAGGGAACACTGAAGCTTTCTTT. This translates into CASSMSPTGNTEAFF.

V is TRBV3-1 (or the pseudogene TRBV3-2) and J is TRBJ2-7; 9 bases are a match to TRBD1. Trimming took 2 bases from V and 5 from J; bases not matched to a gene: 19. In germline, CDR1 is LGHDT, CDR2 YNNKEL (reference sequence). CDR3 length: 19 amino acids. CDR3 loop: CASSQQVLIRDRDSDEQYF. As DNA, the CDR3 is TGTGCCAGCAGCCAACAAGTTCTCATTAGGGACAGGGATTCTGACGAGCAGTACTTC.

The chain uses TRBV7-9 and TRBJ1-6; D remains ambiguous. CDR3 size: 16 residues. V was clipped by 3 bases and J by 0 bases, with 9 bases between them. The V gene's germline CDR1 is SEHNR and CDR2 FQNEAQ (reference sequence). The CDR3, as DNA: TGTGCCAGCAGCTTTCTAGGCCGCTCCTATAATTCACCCCTCCACTTT. The encoded protein is CASSFLGRSYNSPLHF.

V and J are TRBV9 and TRBJ2-6; 7 positions agree with TRBD1. This CDR3 contains 18 residues. V gave up 0 bases and J gave up 0 bases; unmatched junction bases: 6. CDR1 SGDLS and CDR2 YYNGEE come from the germline V gene. The CDR3 region has the DNA TGTGCCAGCAGCGTAGCACAGGGGCCACTCTCTGGGGCCAACGTCCTGACTTTC. As protein: CASSVAQGPLSGANVLTF. The entire variable domain, with the rest obtained from reference TRBV9 and TRBJ2-6, is as follows: DSGVTQTPKHLITATGQRVTLRCSPRSGDLSVYWYQQSLDQGLQFLIQYYNGEERAKGNILERFSAQQFPDLHSELNLSSLELGDSALYFCASSVAQGPLSGANVLTFGAGSRLTVL.

This clone was counted once. This rearrangement joins TRBV4-1 to TRBJ2-1; TRBD2 might be the D (6 bases). The CDR3 has 16 residues. CDR1 and CDR2 (germline): MGHRA, YSYEKL. V was cut by 5 bases and J by 0 bases, with 14 bases left in between. The CDR3 DNA follows: TGCGCCAGCAGCGCGCAACGGGGGTACTCCTACAATGAGCAGTTCTTC. Its translation is CASSAQRGYSYNEQFF.

The chain links TRBV6-2 or TRBV6-3 to TRBJ2-7; 8 nucleotides line up with TRBD1. V lost 2 bases and J lost 5; bases outside the gene matches: 8. This CDR3 contains 15 residues. Germline values: CDR1 MNHEY, CDR2 SVGEGT. The CDR3 nucleotides are TGTGCCAGCAGTTACACCAGGACAGGGTCTAACGAGCAGTACTTC. As protein: CASSYTRTGSNEQYF.

The chain couples TRBV10-3 to TRBJ2-1, with 9 positions matching TRBD2. The CDR3 has 15 residues. Germline-derived CDR1 and CDR2 are ENHRY and SYGVKD. V lost 4 bases and J lost 6; bases outside the gene matches: 7. CDR3 in DNA: TGTGCCATCAGTGTTTCTAGCGGGGCTTTCAATGAGCAGTTCTTC. Protein sequence: CAISVSSGAFNEQFF.

The chain has TRBV5-1 and TRBJ1-2; possible D gene TRBD1, 5 bases. Germline V gives CDR1 SGHRS, CDR2 YFSETQ. This CDR3 is 14 amino acids long. V lost 0 bases and J lost 6, with 12 bases in between. CDR3 in amino acids: CASSLGQGIDGYTF. For the CDR3, the DNA is TGCGCCAGCAGCTTGGGGCAGGGTATAGATGGCTACACCTTC.

The CDR3 DNA is TGTGCCAGCAGTGAATCGGGGGCCGGGGAGCTGTTTTTT. Translated, it gives CASSESGAGELFF. The chain recombines TRBV6-1 with TRBJ2-2, with D perhaps TRBD2 (6 bases). Germline loops: CDR1 MNHNS, CDR2 SASEGT. The ends were cut back, 2 bases at V and 6 bases at J, with 7 bases in the middle. The CDR3 runs 13 residues.

The rearrangement uses TRBV20-1 and TRBJ2-1, with D uncertain. Looked up from germline, CDR1 is DFQATT and CDR2 is SNEGSKA (reference sequence). This CDR3 has 11 amino acids. V lost 4 bases, J lost 3 bases, and 4 bases lay in between. As DNA, the CDR3 is TGCAGTGCTACCTTCTACAATGAGCAGTTCTTC. It encodes CSATFYNEQFF.